The rows below give T cell receptor beta chains drawn from one sample of a study of T cell responses to AZD1222 COVID-19 vaccine. The assay was immunoSEQ multiplex PCR, and TCRdb's table has in-frame clones only and misses some. The sample holds 150,000 or so clones; approximately 93% are singletons and the top ten take roughly 5%. The source was peripheral blood, collected on day 0 of AZD1222 vaccination. The receptors were sampled from an adult in good health. The CDR3 runs from the conserved cysteine through the conserved F or W. Fields, in order: CDR3 protein, CDR3 DNA, D gene, CDR3 length, V gene, J gene, clone size. D genes are given only for firm matches. Part of the rows lack a size; the others show once, few, many or a class for expanded clones.

CASSQDITGRSGYTF	TGCGCCAGCAGCCAAGATATAACTGGACGCTCCGGCTACACCTTC	NA	15	TRBV4-1	TRBJ1-2	NA
CASSSRAGGLQETQYF	TGTGCCAGCAGTTCCAGGGCAGGGGGCCTCCAAGAGACCCAGTACTTC	TRBD1	16	TRBV28	TRBJ2-5	NA
CASSSPGTGLNEQFF	TGTGCCAGCAGCTCTCCAGGGACAGGGTTGAATGAGCAGTTCTTC	TRBD1	15	TRBV7-9	TRBJ2-1	NA
CASSVLAGGELFF	TGTGCCAGCAGCGTGCTAGCGGGCGGGGAGCTGTTTTTT	TRBD2	13	TRBV9	TRBJ2-2	NA
CATSDTSGSYTDTQYF	TGTGCCACCAGTGATACGAGCGGCTCATACACAGATACGCAGTATTTT	NA	16	TRBV24-1	TRBJ2-3	NA
CASSLGPGNYEQYF	TGTGCCAGCAGCTTAGGACCTGGAAACTACGAGCAGTACTTC	NA	14	TRBV7-9	TRBJ2-7	NA
CASSLVGTSGTDTQYF	TGTGCCAGCAGCTTAGTGGGGACTAGCGGCACAGATACGCAGTATTTT	TRBD2	16	TRBV7-2	TRBJ2-3	NA
CASSEMGPNTGELFF	TGTGCCAGCAGTGAAATGGGGCCGAACACCGGGGAGCTGTTTTTT	NA	15	TRBV6-1	TRBJ2-2	NA
CASSWTGVGYTF	TGTGCCAGCAGCTGGACAGGGGTTGGCTACACCTTC	TRBD1	12	TRBV5-5	TRBJ1-2	NA
CSVEVQGIPTPGDTQYF	TGCAGCGTTGAAGTACAGGGAATCCCGACACCGGGGGATACGCAGTATTTT	NA	17	TRBV29-1	TRBJ2-3	NA
CAISNQPQHF	TGTGCCATCAGCAATCAGCCCCAGCATTTT	NA	10	TRBV10-3	TRBJ1-5	NA
CASSSPLYSGRARFEQYF	TGTGCCAGCAGCTCCCCCCTATATAGCGGGAGGGCCCGCTTCGAGCAGTACTTC	TRBD2	18	TRBV7-2	TRBJ2-7	NA
CASTLTGTSTDTQYF	TGTGCCAGCACTTTGACAGGCACTAGCACAGATACGCAGTATTTT	NA	15	TRBV7-9	TRBJ2-3	NA
CASSHPGGQGHTEAFF	TGTGCCAGCAGCCATCCTGGAGGACAGGGACACACTGAAGCTTTCTTT	TRBD1	16	TRBV3-1/TRBV3-2	TRBJ1-1	NA
CASSARQAGMSNTGELFF	TGTGCCAGCAGTGCCAGACAAGCGGGAATGTCGAACACCGGGGAGCTGTTTTTT	TRBD2	18	TRBV2	TRBJ2-2	many
CAWRSWMMSRDRYTGELFF	TGTGCCTGGAGATCTTGGATGATGAGCCGGGACCGATACACCGGGGAGCTGTTTTTT	NA	19	TRBV30	TRBJ2-2	NA
CASSRSGDRGRNEQYF	TGTGCCAGCAGCAGGTCAGGAGACAGGGGGCGGAACGAGCAGTACTTC	NA	16	TRBV21-1	TRBJ2-7	NA
CASSLDTGGLSYEQYF	TGCGCCAGCAGCTTGGATACGGGGGGTCTCTCCTACGAGCAGTACTTC	TRBD2	16	TRBV5-1	TRBJ2-7	NA
CASSPQQGSGAFF	TGTGCCAGCTCACCGCAACAGGGTTCGGGAGCTTTCTTT	NA	13	TRBV18	TRBJ1-1	NA
CASSGHLGTDTQYF	TGTGCCAGCAGCGGCCATTTGGGTACAGATACGCAGTATTTT	NA	14	TRBV5-6	TRBJ2-3	NA
CASSLGAGSTNEKLFF	TGCGCCAGCAGCTTGGGGGCCGGAAGTACTAATGAAAAACTGTTTTTT	NA	16	TRBV5-1	TRBJ1-4	NA
CASSFSGTEAFF	TGTGCCAGCAGTTTTTCCGGGACTGAAGCTTTCTTT	NA	12	TRBV28	TRBJ1-1	NA
CASSLETGGEDNEQFF	TGTGCCAGCAGCTTAGAGACAGGGGGCGAAGACAATGAGCAGTTCTTC	TRBD1	16	TRBV11-2	TRBJ2-1	NA